This T cell receptor beta chain was recorded in a study of T cells in Graves' hyperthyroidism and ophthalmopathy. This clonotype was counted many times. Its matching antigen is unknown. From RNA transcripts, TCR beta CDR3 regions were amplified. HTBI primers were the set used in a first-round RT-PCR of the TCR CDR3. Each CDR3 protein gets one entry after TCRdb re-called the multiplex PCR reads with MiXCR. The sample shows roughly 400,000 distinct CDR3 sequences, about 25% of them seen only once. The germline V gene encodes CDR1 SGHVS and CDR2 FQNEAQ. The CDR3 contains 13 residues. V was pared by 4 bases and J by 6 bases, with 10 bases between. PBMCs were obtained from 9.5 to 10 ml fresh peripheral blood. Regarding the study as a whole: In the analysis, a 13 V-J model separated ophthalmopathy from stable hyperthyroidism. The model predicted ophthalmopathy a median around six months before onset.

This TCR derives from a man in his fifties with Graves' hyperthyroidism. V usage is TRBV7-8 and J usage is TRBJ2-1; D ambiguous. Sequences were obtained from blood. CDR3 amino acids: CASSSGPGNEQFF. DNA for the CDR3: TGTGCCAGCAGCTCTGGGCCCGGCAATGAGCAGTTCTTC.